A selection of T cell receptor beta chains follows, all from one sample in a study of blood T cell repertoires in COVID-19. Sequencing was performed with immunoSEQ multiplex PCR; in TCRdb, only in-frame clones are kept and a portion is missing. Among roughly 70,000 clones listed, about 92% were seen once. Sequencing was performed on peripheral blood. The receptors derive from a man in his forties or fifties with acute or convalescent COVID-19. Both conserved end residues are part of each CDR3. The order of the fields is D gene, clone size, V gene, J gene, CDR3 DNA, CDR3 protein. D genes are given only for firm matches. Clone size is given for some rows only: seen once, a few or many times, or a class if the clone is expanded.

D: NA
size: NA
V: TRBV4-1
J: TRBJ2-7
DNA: TGCGCCAGCAGCCAAGACGCCAGCGGCCTCTACGAGCAGTACTTC
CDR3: CASSQDASGLYEQYF

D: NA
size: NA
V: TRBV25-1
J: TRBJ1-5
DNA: TGTGCCAGCAGTGAATATTATTCTAATCAGCCCCAGCATTTT
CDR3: CASSEYYSNQPQHF

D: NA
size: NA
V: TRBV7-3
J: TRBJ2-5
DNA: TGTGCCAGCAGCCCCCCGGTCGGCCAAGAGACCCAGTACTTC
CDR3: CASSPPVGQETQYF

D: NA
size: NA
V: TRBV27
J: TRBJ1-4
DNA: TGTGCCAGCAAGCCCCAACCAACTAATGAAAAACTGTTTTTT
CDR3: CASKPQPTNEKLFF

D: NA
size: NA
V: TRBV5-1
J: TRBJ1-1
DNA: TGCGCCAGCAGCTTGGGGCCAGGGATGAACACTGAAGCTTTCTTT
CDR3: CASSLGPGMNTEAFF

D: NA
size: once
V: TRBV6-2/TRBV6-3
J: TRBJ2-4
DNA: TGTGCCAGCAGTTACTCCGCGGCGGACAGTTCGGATTTC
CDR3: CASSYSAADSSDF

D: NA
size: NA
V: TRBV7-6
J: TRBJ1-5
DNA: TGTGCCAGCAGCTTAGCGGCTGAACAGCCCCAGCATTTT
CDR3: CASSLAAEQPQHF

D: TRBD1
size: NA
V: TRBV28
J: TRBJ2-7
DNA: TGTGCCAGCAATCGGGACAGGGCCTACGAGCAGTACTTC
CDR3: CASNRDRAYEQYF

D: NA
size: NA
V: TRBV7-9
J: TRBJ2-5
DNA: TGTGCCAGCAGCTTAGCGGTTGGAGGTCCAGAGACCCAGTACTTC
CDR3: CASSLAVGGPETQYF

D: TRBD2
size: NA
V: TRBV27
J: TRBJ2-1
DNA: TGTGCCAGCAGACTAGCGGGACTCTCCTACAATGAGCAGTTCTTC
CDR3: CASRLAGLSYNEQFF

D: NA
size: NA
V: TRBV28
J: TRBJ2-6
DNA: TGTGCCAGCAGTCCCGGAGGAGGGGCCAACGTCCTGACTTTC
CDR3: CASSPGGGANVLTF

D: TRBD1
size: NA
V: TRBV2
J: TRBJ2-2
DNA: TGTGCCAGCAGTGAGCAGGGACAGGTTCTTTTCGGGGAGCTGTTTTTT
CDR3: CASSEQGQVLFGELFF

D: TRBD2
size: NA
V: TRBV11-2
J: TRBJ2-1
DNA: TGTGCCAGCAGCTTTGGCGGTCCGCGGGAGGTTCCTGATGAGCAGTTCTTC
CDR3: CASSFGGPREVPDEQFF

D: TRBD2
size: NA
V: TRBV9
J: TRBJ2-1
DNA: TGTGCCAGCAGCGCCACTAGCGGGTCTTACAATGAGCAGTTCTTC
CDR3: CASSATSGSYNEQFF

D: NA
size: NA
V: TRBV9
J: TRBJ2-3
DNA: TGTGCCAGCAGCCACGGGACTCCCAATACGCAGTATTTT
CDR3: CASSHGTPNTQYF

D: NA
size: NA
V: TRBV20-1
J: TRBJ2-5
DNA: TGCAGTGCCAGCTCTAGGGAGACCCAGTACTTC
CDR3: CSASSRETQYF

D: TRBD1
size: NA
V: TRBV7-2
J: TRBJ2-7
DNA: TGTGCCAGCAGCTTAGAAGCCGACAGGGTCAACGAGCAGTACTTC
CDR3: CASSLEADRVNEQYF

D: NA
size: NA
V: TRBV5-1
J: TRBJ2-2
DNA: TGCGCCAGCAGCCCACAGGACACCGGGGAGCTGTTTTTT
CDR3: CASSPQDTGELFF

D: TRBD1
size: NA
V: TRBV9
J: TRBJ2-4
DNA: TGTGCCAGCAGCGTAGATGCAGGGGGCTTTATGAACATTCAGTACTTC
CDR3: CASSVDAGGFMNIQYF

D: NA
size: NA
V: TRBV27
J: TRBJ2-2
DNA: TGTGCCAGCAGTGCAGGGGGGCCCGGGGAGCTGTTTTTT
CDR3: CASSAGGPGELFF

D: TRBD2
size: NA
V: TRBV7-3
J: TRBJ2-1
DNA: TGTGCCAGCAGCCAAAGACTCCTCTTAGCGCGGGGGAGCAATGAGCAGTTCTTC
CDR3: CASSQRLLLARGSNEQFF

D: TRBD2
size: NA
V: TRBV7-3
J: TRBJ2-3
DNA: TGTGCCAGCAGCTTGGCGGGAGGGCCCTCAGATACGCAGTATTTT
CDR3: CASSLAGGPSDTQYF

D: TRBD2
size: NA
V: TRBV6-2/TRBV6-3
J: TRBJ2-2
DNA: TGTGCCAGCAGTTACTCAGGCGGGGGATACACCGGGGAGCTGTTTTTT
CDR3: CASSYSGGGYTGELFF

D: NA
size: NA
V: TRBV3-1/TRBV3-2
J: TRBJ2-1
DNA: TGTGCCAGCAGCCAAACCACTAGTTTCAATGAGCAGTTCTTC
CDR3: CASSQTTSFNEQFF

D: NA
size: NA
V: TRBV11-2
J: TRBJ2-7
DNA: TGTGCCAGCAGCCGCTCCTACGAGCAGTACTTC
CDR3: CASSRSYEQYF

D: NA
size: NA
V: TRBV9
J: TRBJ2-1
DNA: TGTGCCAGCAGCGTCAATACAGGGCCAGGCGTCTACAATGAGCAGTTCTTC
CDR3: CASSVNTGPGVYNEQFF

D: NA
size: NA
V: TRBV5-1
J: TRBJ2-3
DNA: TGCGCCAGCACGCAAGGGGGAGGCACAGATACGCAGTATTTT
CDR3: CASTQGGGTDTQYF

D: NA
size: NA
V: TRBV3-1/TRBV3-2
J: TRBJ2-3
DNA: TGTGCCAGCAGCCAAGATCCTGGAGGCACAGATACGCAGTATTTT
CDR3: CASSQDPGGTDTQYF

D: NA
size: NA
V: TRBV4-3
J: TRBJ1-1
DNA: TGCGCCAGCAGCCAAGGTAGGCAGGGCCACACTGAAGCTTTCTTT
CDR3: CASSQGRQGHTEAFF

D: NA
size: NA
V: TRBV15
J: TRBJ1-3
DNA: TGTGCCACCAGCAGAATAACAGGGGGAAACACCATATATTTT
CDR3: CATSRITGGNTIYF

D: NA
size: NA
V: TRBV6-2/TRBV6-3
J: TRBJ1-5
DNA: TGTGCCAGCAGCGACAGGCGATACAATCAGCCCCAGCATTTT
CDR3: CASSDRRYNQPQHF